A single TCR beta chain is shown here with its context. Use of 60 Vbeta and 13 Jbeta primers characterized the PCR. The method was immunoSEQ multiplex PCR; TCRdb's version includes in-frame clones alone and lacks a portion of them. The table has about 130,000 clones, about 78% seen once. This entry belongs to a study of cytomegalovirus exposure and HLA in healthy donors. This CDR3 spans 13 amino acids. V was cut by 2 bases and J by 4 bases, with 10 bases left in between. Germline assignment: CDR1 SGHRS and CDR2 YFSETQ. The clonotype comes from a female donor in good health and CMV-seronegative. The sequencing sample was made of PBMCs. The chain carries TRBV5-1 and TRBJ2-7, with D tentatively TRBD2 (5 bases). The CDR3 nucleotides are TGCGCCAGCAGCTTAGGGAGAAAGTACGAGCAGTACTTC. Its protein is CASSLGRKYEQYF.